One and the same sample provided the 21 T cell receptor beta chains below, sequenced in a study of high-grade serous ovarian cancer treatment subgroups. Data came from immunoSEQ multiplex PCR; TCRdb stores just in-frame clones and leaves some out. This table holds 2,500 to 4,000 clones, around four fifths found once. Tumor tissue was taken before any definitive surgery or chemotherapy was given. Sequencing was performed on tumor tissue. The receptors were gathered from a human donor with high-grade serous ovarian cancer.

The chain carries TRBV6-1 and TRBJ2-3; perhaps TRBD1 as D (5 bases). Germline CDR1 and CDR2: MNHNS and SASEGT. The CDR3 is made up of 14 amino acids. V lost 2 bases and J lost 1, with 7 bases in between. The DNA of the CDR3 is TGTGCCAGCAGTGAAATCAGGGGCACAGATACGCAGTATTTT. It is translated as CASSEIRGTDTQYF.

This clone came up a few times. The chain employs TRBV5-1 and TRBJ2-1; 8 bases are shared with TRBD1. Germline assignment: CDR1 SGHRS and CDR2 YFSETQ. The CDR3 length is 14 residues. V was pared by 7 bases and J by 5 bases, with 8 bases of the junction left unmatched. Here the CDR3 reads CASFQGAVDNEQFF. CDR3 DNA sequence: TGCGCCAGCTTTCAGGGGGCGGTGGACAATGAGCAGTTCTTC.

The chain carries TRBV5-1 and TRBJ1-1; D perhaps matches TRBD1 (6 bases). V was trimmed by 1 base and J by 1 base, leaving 17 bases between them. This CDR3 has 17 residues. Germline V lookup: CDR1 SGHRS, CDR2 YFSETQ. This CDR3 reads CASSLNWAGVKNTEAFF. CDR3 nucleotides: TGCGCCAGCAGCTTGAATTGGGCAGGGGTCAAGAACACTGAAGCTTTCTTT.

This clone was counted between two and nine times. V gene TRBV29-1 combines with J gene TRBJ1-2; 11 bases fit TRBD1. Looked up from germline, CDR1 is SQVTM and CDR2 is ANQGSEA. The CDR3 sequence is 15 residues long. Trimming at V came to 2 bases and at J to 8 bases, leaving 10 bases not matched to a gene. In DNA, the CDR3 is TGCAGCGTTGAACCCCTATCCGGGACAGGGGGAGGCTACACCTTC. It codes for CSVEPLSGTGGGYTF.

Only a few counts were recorded for this clone. The chain combines TRBV19 with TRBJ2-2, with 7 bases aligning to TRBD2. Unmatched junction bases numbered 8, after V lost 7 bases and J lost 3 bases. There are 15 residues in the CDR3. Looked up from germline, CDR1 is LNHDA and CDR2 is SQIVND (reference sequence). The CDR3 reads CASNVGGTHTGELFF. The CDR3 DNA sequence: TGTGCCAGTAACGTGGGAGGGACGCACACCGGGGAGCTGTTTTTT.

This clone appeared a single time. DNA of the CDR3: TGTGCCAGCAGCCCAACCGGGACTAGCGGATCCCCGCAGTACTTC. Its translation: CASSPTGTSGSPQYF. This rearrangement joins TRBV7-8 to TRBJ2-7, with 11 bases fitting TRBD2. The CDR3 loop spans 15 amino acids. J was trimmed by 9 bases and V by 5 bases; bases with no gene match: 12. From germline, CDR1 is SGHVS and CDR2 FQNEAQ.

The gene calls are TRBV7-9 and TRBJ1-5; weak D call: TRBD1 (6 bases). Germline V gene data show CDR1 as SEHNR and CDR2 as FQNEAQ (reference sequence). The CDR3 contains 15 residues. V lost 5 bases and J 1 base, leaving 12 bases between the germline ends. The CDR3 coding sequence is TGTGCCAGCAGCGCATCAGGGGTCAGCAATCAGCCCCAGCATTTT. It encodes CASSASGVSNQPQHF.

The table lists this clone with a few counts. The V and J genes are TRBV21-1 and TRBJ1-1; the D call of TRBD1 is as the table states it, not checked on the DNA. TRBV21-1 is classified as a pseudogene. This CDR3 has 14 residues. CDR3: CASSKTGKNTEAFF. The CDR3 bases are TGTGCCAGCAGCAAGACAGGGAAGAACACTGAAGCTTTCTTT.

This clone has only one observation. This rearrangement joins TRBV18 to TRBJ2-2, with unresolved D. V was pared by 4 bases and J by 2 bases, with 8 bases between. Germline V gene data show CDR1 as KGHSH and CDR2 as LQKENI. The CDR3 spans 14 residues. DNA of the CDR3: TGTGCCAGCTCACGCCAGGAAAACACCGGGGAGCTGTTTTTT. This translates into CASSRQENTGELFF.

J is TRBJ2-3 and V is TRBV25-1, with 11 positions matching TRBD1. Unmatched junction bases numbered 5, after V lost 4 bases and J lost 5 bases. The germline gives CDR1 MGHDK, CDR2 SYGVNS. The CDR3 spans 15 residues. The CDR3 sequence: CASSGGQGEVDTQYF. The DNA for the CDR3 is TGTGCCAGCAGTGGGGGACAGGGGGAGGTAGATACGCAGTATTTT.

The genes are TRBV9 and TRBJ1-2; D remains unclear. V was pared by 4 bases and J by 7 bases, with 17 bases between. The CDR3 totals 14 residues. Per the germline V gene, CDR1 is SGDLS and CDR2 is YYNGEE. CDR3 sequence: CASSSSGLRGGYTF. CDR3 nucleotide sequence: TGTGCCAGCAGCTCGTCAGGACTGCGGGGTGGCTACACCTTC.

The CDR3 spells CASSYSGLAGKETQYF. The CDR3 bases are TGTGCCAGCAGTTACTCAGGGCTAGCGGGAAAAGAGACCCAGTACTTC. The chain recombines TRBV6-5 with TRBJ2-5, with 9 bases that match TRBD2. There are 16 residues in the CDR3. V shed 0 bases and J 3 bases; nucleotides not matched to a gene: 5. Germline CDR1 is MNHEY and CDR2 is SVGAGI.

V is TRBV5-1 and J is TRBJ1-1; TRBD1 matches at 7 bases. Per the germline V gene, CDR1 is SGHRS and CDR2 is YFSETQ. After removal of 3 bases from V and 8 bases from J, the junction contained 10 bases not matched to a gene. CDR3 length: 14 amino acids. The CDR3 reads CASSYDQTGMEAFF. Here the CDR3 DNA reads TGCGCCAGCAGCTACGACCAGACAGGGATGGAAGCTTTCTTT.

The genes are TRBV9 and TRBJ1-2; 9 bases are a match to TRBD1. There are 13 residues in the CDR3. CDR1 and CDR2 from the germline V gene are SGDLS and YYNGEE. After removal of 4 bases from V and 7 bases from J, the junction contained 5 bases not matched to a gene. The CDR3 region is CASSPGDRVGYTF. The CDR3 nucleotides are TGTGCCAGCAGCCCGGGGGACAGGGTTGGCTACACCTTC.

The rearrangement joins TRBV28 to TRBJ2-5; 7 nucleotides agree with TRBD1. V was pared by 2 bases and J by 4 bases, with 4 bases of the junction left unmatched. Germline V gene lookup returns CDR1 MDHEN and CDR2 SYDVKM. The CDR3 has 14 residues. This CDR3 reads CASSLDRVPETQYF. The CDR3, as DNA: TGTGCCAGCAGTTTAGACAGGGTTCCAGAGACCCAGTACTTC.

The CDR3 bases are TGTGCCAGCAGCCAAGTTGACTACGAGCAGTACTTC. Translation: CASSQVDYEQYF. The chain recombines TRBV14 with TRBJ2-7; no reliable D call. The CDR3 loop spans 12 amino acids. Germline V lookup: CDR1 SGHDN, CDR2 FVKESK. V was shortened by 1 base and J by 3 bases, with 4 bases between the two germline ends.

This chain uses TRBV19 with TRBJ1-1; 7 nucleotides line up with TRBD1. CDR1 and CDR2 from the germline V gene are LNHDA and SQIVND (reference sequence). The CDR3 sequence is 13 residues long. J was trimmed by 10 bases and V by 7 bases; bases with no gene match: 12. The CDR3 DNA reads as TGTGCCAGTACGGGGACGAACAGGGGCGTAGCTTTCTTT. Translated: CASTGTNRGVAFF.

For this clone: One end of the junction does not line up with germline, which may come from a read error. This sequence joins TRBV25-1 and TRBJ2-7; D may match TRBD1 or TRBD2 (6 bases each). Germline V lookup: CDR1 MGHDK, CDR2 SYGVNS. This CDR3 has 13 residues. CDR3 in amino acids: CANSEGGSGEQYF. The CDR3 DNA reads as TGTGCCAACAGTGAAGGGGGGTCAGGGGAGCAGTACTTC.

The chain carries TRBV28 and TRBJ1-6; 7 bases line up with TRBD1. In germline, CDR1 is MDHEN, CDR2 SYDVKM. The CDR3 loop spans 13 amino acids. V was pared by 11 bases and J by 5 bases, with 6 bases of the junction left unmatched. The CDR3 reads CAGRQGNNSPLHF. The CDR3 nucleotides are TGTGCCGGTCGACAGGGCAATAATTCACCCCTCCACTTT.

This rearrangement joins TRBV7-8 to TRBJ1-5, with D hard to call. The CDR3 runs to 13 residues. Germline CDR1 and CDR2: SGHVS and FQNEAQ. The V and J ends lost 4 bases and 8 bases respectively, with 12 bases between them. The CDR3 sequence: CASSYGSTEPQHF. In DNA, the CDR3 is TGTGCCAGCAGCTACGGCAGCACGGAGCCCCAGCATTTT.

The DNA of the CDR3 is TGTGCCAGCAGTACCAGAGGGGCGGGGAACAATGAGCAGTTCTTC. It codes for CASSTRGAGNNEQFF. The chain combines TRBV28 with TRBJ2-1, with a weak D call TRBD2 (6 bases). V was shortened by 5 bases and J by 5 bases, with 16 bases between the two germline ends. Germline V gene lookup returns CDR1 MDHEN and CDR2 SYDVKM. This CDR3 is built from 15 residues. The complete variable domain, with remaining parts taken from reference TRBV28 and TRBJ2-1, reads DVKVTQSSRYLVKRTGEKVFLECVQDMDHENMFWYRQDPGLGLRLIYFSYDVKMKEKGDIPEGYSVSREKKERFSLILESASTNQTSMYLCASSTRGAGNNEQFFGPGTRLTVL.